A selection of T cell receptor beta chains follows, all from one sample in a study of T-cell memory formation after mild COVID-19. TCRdb reprocessed the 5' RACE reads with MiXCR, giving one entry per CDR3 protein. There are about 210,000 distinct CDR3 sequences in the sample; 27% occur only once, and about an eighth lies in the top ten. The specimen sequenced was PBMCs or a T cell subset sorted from them (not recorded which). These receptor sequences come from an adult woman who had mild COVID-19 (a few samples of this study predate the infection). Cell type and time point are not known. CDR3s include the opening cysteine and the closing phenylalanine or tryptophan. The D gene is left open where the match is weak. Size values are once, few and many counts, or a class for expanded clones, and some rows have none.

TRBV12-3/TRBV12-4	NA	16	NA	TRBJ1-6	CASSFGRGSYNSPLHF	TGTGCCAGCAGTTTCGGGAGAGGCTCCTATAATTCACCCCTCCACTTT
TRBV7-4	NA	16	TRBD2	TRBJ2-1	CASSLVVSGREGEQFF	TGTGCCAGCAGCTTAGTGGTTAGCGGGAGAGAGGGTGAGCAGTTCTTC
TRBV29-1	NA	14	TRBD1	TRBJ1-2	CSVDHRGLGYGYTF	TGCAGCGTCGATCACAGGGGACTTGGATATGGCTACACCTTC
TRBV20-1	NA	18	NA	TRBJ2-7	CSARDQNGAGSPWDEKYF	TGCAGTGCTAGAGATCAAAATGGGGCAGGCTCCCCTTGGGACGAGAAGTACTTC
TRBV29-1	NA	15	NA	TRBJ1-1	CSVEGPGRVNTEAFF	TGCAGCGTTGAAGGCCCAGGGAGGGTGAACACTGAAGCTTTCTTT
TRBV20-1	once	20	TRBD2	TRBJ2-7	CSARDLRAAASGSELYEQYF	TGCAGTGCTAGAGATCTTCGCGCGGCGGCTAGCGGGAGCGAACTCTACGAGCAGTACTTC
TRBV5-1	few	16	TRBD2	TRBJ2-1	CASSPGGLVKYNEQFF	TGCGCCAGCAGCCCGGGGGGGTTGGTCAAATACAATGAGCAGTTCTTC
TRBV18	few	17	TRBD1	TRBJ1-5	CASSLTGTVYSNQPQHF	TGTGCCAGCTCACTAACCGGGACAGTTTATAGCAATCAGCCCCAGCATTTT
TRBV5-1	NA	14	NA	TRBJ2-1	CASSFGGPYNEQFF	TGCGCCAGCAGCTTTGGCGGCCCCTACAATGAGCAGTTCTTC
TRBV29-1	NA	12	TRBD1	TRBJ2-7	CSVGGQGAEQYF	TGCAGCGTTGGAGGACAGGGGGCCGAGCAGTACTTC
TRBV5-1	NA	17	NA	TRBJ1-1	CASSLAPRGTVHTEAFF	TGCGCCAGCAGCTTGGCGCCCCGGGGCACGGTGCACACTGAAGCTTTCTTT
TRBV12-3/TRBV12-4	many	16	NA	TRBJ1-1	CASSSGPSRGDTEAFF	TGTGCCAGCAGTTCCGGGCCCTCCCGGGGGGACACTGAAGCTTTCTTT
TRBV13	NA	14	TRBD1	TRBJ1-4	CASSFRGRLEKLFF	TGTGCCAGCAGCTTCAGGGGGCGACTTGAAAAACTGTTTTTT
TRBV6-5	NA	13	NA	TRBJ1-3	CASSLLSGNTIYF	TGTGCCAGCAGTTTACTCTCTGGAAACACCATATATTTT
TRBV7-9	few	17	TRBD2	TRBJ2-7	CASSLGLASGSIYEQYF	TGTGCCAGCAGCTTAGGGCTCGCTAGCGGGAGTATATACGAGCAGTACTTC
TRBV18	NA	17	TRBD1	TRBJ1-1	CASSHGQGLRRGTEAFF	TGTGCCAGCTCCCACGGACAGGGGTTGCGGCGGGGTACTGAAGCTTTCTTT
TRBV9	NA	15	TRBD1	TRBJ2-1	CASSAGTDSYNEQFF	TGTGCCAGCAGCGCAGGGACAGACTCCTACAATGAGCAGTTCTTC
TRBV4-2	NA	16	TRBD1	TRBJ2-2	CASSQNRGQRTGELFF	TGTGCCAGCAGCCAGAACAGGGGGCAGAGGACCGGGGAGCTGTTTTTT
TRBV5-1	NA	15	TRBD1	TRBJ1-1	CASSGGQGLNTEAFF	TGCGCCAGCAGCGGAGGACAGGGGTTGAACACTGAAGCTTTCTTT
TRBV20-1	NA	14	NA	TRBJ2-7	CSANPHSNTYEQYF	TGCAGTGCTAACCCCCACTCAAATACCTACGAGCAGTACTTC
TRBV4-3	NA	15	NA	TRBJ2-3	CASSQGTWDTDTQYF	TGCGCCAGCAGCCAAGGGACCTGGGACACAGATACGCAGTATTTT
TRBV18	few	15	TRBD2	TRBJ2-5	CASSPAGGRQETQYF	TGTGCCAGCTCACCAGCGGGAGGACGACAAGAGACCCAGTACTTC
TRBV5-1	few	14	TRBD1	TRBJ2-7	CASSFWTGGNEQYF	TGCGCCAGCAGCTTTTGGACAGGGGGGAACGAGCAGTACTTC
TRBV5-1	NA	14	TRBD2	TRBJ2-3	CASSSGLAGDTQYF	TGCGCCAGCAGCTCGGGACTAGCGGGAGATACGCAGTATTTT
TRBV20-1	few	16	TRBD2	TRBJ2-4	CSARETSGGAANIQYF	TGCAGTGCTCGGGAGACTAGCGGGGGGGCCGCAAACATTCAGTACTTC
TRBV2	many	16	TRBD2	TRBJ2-3	CASSEQAGGMTDTQYF	TGTGCCAGCAGTGAACAAGCGGGGGGTATGACAGATACGCAGTATTTT
TRBV5-6	NA	13	NA	TRBJ2-5	CASSGLAAETQYF	TGTGCCAGCAGCGGGCTGGCTGCGGAGACCCAGTACTTC
TRBV9	few	14	NA	TRBJ2-3	CASSVGSSADTQYF	TGTGCCAGCAGCGTAGGGAGCAGCGCAGATACGCAGTATTTT
TRBV20-1	NA	15	NA	TRBJ2-7	CSARGSRHSPYEQYF	TGCAGTGCTAGAGGATCTAGGCACTCGCCCTACGAGCAGTACTTC
TRBV4-2	NA	15	NA	TRBJ2-2	CASSQGLADTGELFF	TGTGCCAGCAGCCAAGGGCTAGCCGACACCGGGGAGCTGTTTTTT
TRBV5-1	few	16	TRBD2	TRBJ2-3	CASSRGGLDFTDTQYF	TGCGCCAGCAGCCGGGGGGGACTCGACTTCACAGATACGCAGTATTTT
TRBV11-2	NA	16	NA	TRBJ2-2	CASSRRGGANTGELFF	TGTGCCAGCAGCCGGAGGGGCGGCGCGAACACCGGGGAGCTGTTTTTT
TRBV18	NA	13	NA	TRBJ2-1	CASSPNPGDEQFF	TGTGCCAGCTCACCAAATCCGGGCGATGAGCAGTTCTTC
TRBV4-1	NA	13	NA	TRBJ2-7	CASSQAPSYEQYF	TGCGCCAGCAGCCAGGCGCCCTCCTACGAGCAGTACTTC
TRBV12-3/TRBV12-4	few	16	NA	TRBJ2-5	CASSSVGRKDQETQYF	TGTGCCAGCAGTAGCGTAGGGCGGAAGGACCAAGAGACCCAGTACTTC
TRBV20-1	few	13	NA	TRBJ2-1	CSARDPGGLLQFF	TGCAGTGCTAGAGACCCAGGTGGGCTTCTGCAGTTCTTC
TRBV4-1	NA	14	TRBD1	TRBJ1-2	CASSDGTGVNGYTF	TGCGCCAGCAGTGACGGGACAGGGGTAAATGGCTACACCTTC
TRBV29-1	few	13	NA	TRBJ1-1	CSGQIGADTEAFF	TGCAGCGGCCAGATCGGAGCGGACACTGAAGCTTTCTTT
TRBV7-9	NA	14	TRBD1	TRBJ2-7	CASSSQGEPYEQYF	TGTGCCAGCAGCTCTCAGGGGGAACCCTACGAGCAGTACTTC
TRBV4-2	NA	16	TRBD2	TRBJ2-3	CASSQALAGGTDTQYF	TGTGCCAGCAGCCAAGCACTAGCGGGGGGTACAGATACGCAGTATTTT
TRBV5-5	NA	16	NA	TRBJ2-6	CASSGTGISGANVLTF	TGTGCCAGCAGCGGTACAGGCATCTCTGGGGCCAACGTCCTGACTTTC
TRBV7-8	many	13	TRBD2	TRBJ2-7	CASSSGLAEIGYF	TGTGCCAGCAGTTCCGGACTAGCGGAGATCGGGTACTTC
TRBV5-1	few	15	TRBD2	TRBJ2-1	CASSLGLAGENEQFF	TGCGCCAGCAGCTTGGGCCTAGCGGGAGAGAATGAGCAGTTCTTC
TRBV29-1	few	12	NA	TRBJ1-2	CSVGSSLYGYTF	TGCAGCGTTGGGTCCTCTCTCTATGGCTACACCTTC
TRBV12-3/TRBV12-4	NA	15	NA	TRBJ1-4	CASSVSNYGRVRLFF	TGTGCCAGCAGTGTCAGTAATTATGGGCGAGTTAGACTGTTTTTT
TRBV2	NA	13	NA	TRBJ1-1	CASSGQMNTEAFF	TGTGCCAGCAGTGGTCAGATGAACACTGAAGCTTTCTTT
TRBV5-5	NA	13	NA	TRBJ1-1	CASSSTGMAEAFF	TGTGCCAGCAGCTCTACAGGGATGGCTGAAGCTTTCTTT